This passage covers 8 T cell receptor beta chains from one sample sequenced in a study of human T cells and chemical hapten exposure. Each CDR3 protein gets one entry after TCRdb re-called the RACE reads with MiXCR. This sample has a few hundred thousand distinct CDR3 sequences, with around 6% found just once. Specified time point: patch test 2, 6 weeks after DPC sensitization. Noted treatment: therapeutic diphenylcyclopropenone sensitization with weekly scalp DPC. The input for sequencing was whole blood, taken in connection with sensitization to the hapten diphenylcyclopropenone (DPC). Every receptor here comes from a woman in her late teens or twenties with alopecia areata. Some clones in this sample may be carry-over from other donors' samples.

V gene TRBV2 combines with J gene TRBJ2-3, with D perhaps assigned TRBD1 or TRBD2 (5 bases each). This CDR3 has 14 amino acids. V gave up 6 bases and J gave up 0 bases, with 10 bases separating them. Germline CDR1 SNHLY, CDR2 FYNNEI. The CDR3 coding sequence is TGTGCCAGCAGGAGGGCAGGGAGCACAGATACGCAGTATTTT. Translating it yields CASRRAGSTDTQYF.

This clonotype appeared many times. The chain is built from TRBV29-1 and TRBJ2-3; possible D gene TRBD2, 5 bases. The CDR3 has 13 residues. CDR1 and CDR2 (germline): SQVTM, ANQGSEA. V was shortened by 7 bases and J by 6 bases, with 17 bases between the two germline ends. For the CDR3, the DNA is TGCAGCGCCGGACGGACTGCCCCGGATACGCAGTATTTT. It codes for CSAGRTAPDTQYF.

This clonotype has more than one count but fewer than ten. V and J are TRBV7-6 and TRBJ1-5; perhaps TRBD1 as D (5 bases). Germline CDR1 is SGHVS and CDR2 is FNYEAQ. The germline V and J ends were trimmed by 1 base and 0 bases, with 10 bases remaining between them. CDR3 size: 16 residues. The chain's CDR3 is CASSLVRTNSNQPQHF. In DNA form, the CDR3 reads TGTGCCAGCAGCTTAGTCCGGACAAATAGCAATCAGCCCCAGCATTTT. Using reference TRBV7-6 and TRBJ1-5 for the parts outside the CDR3, the full variable domain is GAGVSQSPRYKVTKRGQDVALRCDPISGHVSLYWYRQALGQGPEFLTYFNYEAQQDKSGLPNDRFSAERPEGSISTLTIQRTEQRDSAMYRCASSLVRTNSNQPQHFGDGTRLSIL.

This clonotype was counted only a few times. The CDR3 protein is CASSFVAGNTEAFF. DNA for the CDR3: TGTGCCAGCAGCTTCGTGGCAGGGAACACTGAAGCTTTCTTT. The V and J genes are TRBV7-9 and TRBJ1-1; unclear D gene. Looked up from germline, CDR1 is SEHNR and CDR2 is FQNEAQ (reference sequence). The length of the CDR3 is 14 residues. The V and J ends lost 3 bases and 1 base respectively, with 9 bases between them.

Ten or more counts support this clonotype. The rearrangement links TRBV20-1 to TRBJ1-1; D not resolved. Trimming left V 5 bases short and J 1 base short, with 11 bases between. CDR1 DFQATT and CDR2 SNEGSKA come from the germline V gene (reference sequence). This CDR3 is 13 amino acids long. The CDR3 DNA reads TGCAGTGCTTTGCCTATGGGGAACACTGAAGCTTTCTTT. Translation gives CSALPMGNTEAFF.

The CDR3 reads CASSLVGAENQPQHF. Written as DNA, the CDR3 is TGTGCCAGCAGCTTAGTGGGGGCAGAAAATCAGCCCCAGCATTTT. This chain links TRBV7-2 with TRBJ1-5, with a tentative D call TRBD1 (6 bases). The CDR3 is made up of 15 amino acids. Deletions cut 1 base from V and 4 bases from J, with 11 bases between. Germline V gene sequence: CDR1 SGHTA, CDR2 FQGNSA.

This clonotype was detected many times. The chain has TRBV12-3 or TRBV12-4 and TRBJ2-4; TRBD1 matches at 10 bases. J lost 5 bases, V lost 6 bases, and 7 bases had no gene match. CDR3 size: 15 residues. The CDR3 bases are TGTGCCAGCAGGTCCGTCGGGACAGGGGAAAACATTCAGTACTTC. Protein sequence: CASRSVGTGENIQYF.

The chain uses TRBV7-9 and TRBJ2-2; D gene ambiguous. The length of the CDR3 is 16 residues. V was trimmed by 0 bases and J by 3 bases, leaving 11 bases between them. Germline V gene data show CDR1 as SEHNR and CDR2 as FQNEAQ (reference sequence). CDR3: CASSLAPGFDTGELFF. As DNA, the CDR3 is TGTGCCAGCAGCTTAGCGCCAGGTTTTGACACCGGGGAGCTGTTTTTT.